The 8 T cell receptor beta chains below come from one sample, sequenced in a study of CD8 T cells in ankylosing spondylitis. Overall study findings and caveats: In ankylosing spondylitis blood, a motif of seven to nine highly homologous TCR beta variants appeared characteristic.

These TCRs are of unknown antigen specificity. TCRdb analysed the 5' RACE reads with MiXCR anew, one entry per CDR3 protein. Seen here are about 450,000 distinct CDR3 sequences, 20% to 30% observed once, and the top ten hold 0.85% to 1%. Sequencing was performed on blood, either unsorted or a sorted T cell fraction (not recorded which). The receptors stem from a male donor with ankylosing spondylitis.

In its sample, this clonotype was seen a few times. This chain connects TRBV5-1 to TRBJ1-1, with TRBD1 as a possible D gene (5 bases). This CDR3 region has 15 residues. With 0 bases removed from V and 0 bases from J, the gap between germline ends came to 9 bases. Germline loops: CDR1 SGHRS, CDR2 YFSETQ. CDR3 in amino acids: CASSLGGLMNTEAFF. The CDR3 nucleotides are TGCGCCAGCAGCTTGGGGGGACTAATGAACACTGAAGCTTTCTTT.

This clonotype has just a few counts. CDR3 amino acids: CASTDRTNYGYTF. The CDR3 nucleotides read TGCGCCAGCACCGACAGGACAAACTATGGCTACACCTTC. J is TRBJ1-2 and V is TRBV5-1; possibly TRBD1 for D (6 bases). Trimming removed 6 bases at V and 2 bases at J, with 11 bases between. Germline CDR1 and CDR2: SGHRS and YFSETQ. The CDR3 spans 13 residues.

The chain uses TRBV7-2 and TRBJ2-3; D might be TRBD2 (6 bases). Trimming cost V 6 bases and J 8 bases, with 15 bases left between them. The CDR3 extends over 13 amino acids. The germline gives CDR1 SGHTA, CDR2 FQGNSA. The CDR3 here is CASSGTPQATQYF. The CDR3 nucleotides read TGTGCCAGCAGTGGGACTCCCCAGGCTACGCAGTATTTT.

The chain carries TRBV29-1 and TRBJ2-7; 14 bases are a match to TRBD2. The CDR3 runs to 14 residues. The V gene end was trimmed by 7 bases and the J gene end by 3 bases; junction bases not matched to a gene: 5. Per the germline V gene, CDR1 is SQVTM and CDR2 is ANQGSEA. The CDR3 region has the DNA TGCAGCGCCCGGACTAGCGGGAGGATCTACGAGCAGTACTTC. It specifies CSARTSGRIYEQYF.

The chain is built from TRBV7-9 and TRBJ2-2; 9 bases are shared with TRBD1. Germline V gene lookup returns CDR1 SEHNR and CDR2 FQNEAQ (reference sequence). V was clipped by 0 bases and J by 6 bases; unmatched bases: 8. The CDR3 has 17 residues. The CDR3 protein is CASSLASGTGFSGELFF. CDR3 sequence (DNA): TGTGCCAGCAGCTTAGCGTCCGGGACAGGGTTTTCCGGGGAGCTGTTTTTT.

This chain links TRBV4-2 with TRBJ2-3; 13 positions agree with TRBD2. V dropped 0 bases and J dropped 1; count of bases not matched to a gene: 7. Germline V gene data show CDR1 as LGHNA and CDR2 as YNFKEQ. This CDR3 is 19 amino acids long. The CDR3 reads CASSQDGGLAGAGTDTQYF. Written as DNA, the CDR3 is TGTGCCAGCAGCCAAGATGGAGGACTAGCGGGAGCTGGCACAGATACGCAGTATTTT.

The CDR3 DNA follows: TGTGCCACCAGCAGAGATACGGGGACTAGCGGGAGTAAGGACGAGCAGTACTTC. Protein product: CATSRDTGTSGSKDEQYF. The chain uses TRBV15 and TRBJ2-7; 14 nucleotides line up with TRBD2. CDR1 and CDR2 (germline): LNHNV, YYDKDF (reference sequence). The length of the CDR3 is 18 residues. The V gene end was trimmed by 0 bases and the J gene end by 5 bases; junction bases not matched to a gene: 9.

This clonotype was counted only a few times. The J gene is TRBJ1-1, the V gene TRBV25-1; the D is unclear. Germline loops: CDR1 MGHDK, CDR2 SYGVNS. Trimming left V 6 bases short and J 7 bases short, with 15 bases between. This CDR3 region has 13 residues. The CDR3 region is CASRLTGVHEAFF. CDR3 nucleotides: TGTGCCAGCAGACTGACTGGAGTCCATGAAGCTTTCTTT.